The 24 T cell receptor beta chains below all came from one sample that was sequenced in a study of cytomegalovirus exposure and HLA in healthy donors. 13 Jbeta primers and 60 Vbeta primers were used for the PCR. Here immunoSEQ multiplex PCR was the method, and the copy in TCRdb shows in-frame clones only, minus some. The data hold about 140,000 clones, with about 85% observed a single time. Material: PBMCs. The receptor set was obtained from a boy between 2 and 10 years old in good health and CMV-seronegative.

The chain joins TRBV7-9 to TRBJ1-1, with D possibly being TRBD1 (6 bases). The CDR3 is made up of 13 amino acids. CDR1 and CDR2 (germline): SEHNR, FQNEAQ (reference sequence). Trimming removed 3 bases from V and 3 bases from J, with 8 bases in between. The CDR3 loop reads CASSFEGDTEAFF. The CDR3, as DNA: TGTGCCAGCAGCTTTGAGGGGGACACTGAAGCTTTCTTT.

The V call is TRBV2, the J call TRBJ1-2; 7 nucleotides align to TRBD1. This CDR3 region has 12 residues. Germline V CDR1 and CDR2: SNHLY, FYNNEI. The V and J ends lost 8 bases and 4 bases, in that order; junction bases with no gene match: 4. DNA for the CDR3: TGTGCCAGCGGGGACAGTGTCTATGGCTACACCTTC. Translated: CASGDSVYGYTF.

CDR3 residues: CASSLDSASEQFF. The CDR3 nucleotides read TGTGCCAGCAGCTTAGACTCAGCGAGTGAGCAGTTCTTC. The chain employs TRBV7-2 and TRBJ2-1; D not certain. V dropped 1 base and J dropped 9 bases, with 10 bases sitting between them. CDR1 is SGHTA and CDR2 is FQGNSA in the germline V gene. The CDR3 is 13 amino acids. Using reference TRBV7-2 and TRBJ2-1 for the parts outside the CDR3, the full variable domain is GAGVSQSPSNKVTEKGKDVELRCDPISGHTALYWYRQSLGQGLEFLIYFQGNSAPDKSGLPSDRFSAERTGGSVSTLTIQRTQQEDSAVYLCASSLDSASEQFFGPGTRLTVL.

The V gene is TRBV7-3, the J gene TRBJ2-5; TRBD1 agrees at 9 bases. The closer fit of TRBJ2-7 to the DNA end suggests the J call may be wrong. Germline CDR1 and CDR2: SGHTA and FQGTGA. CDR3 length equals 16 residues. CDR3 in amino acids: CASSGSQGAYKNEQYF. The CDR3 DNA is TGTGCCAGCAGCGGCTCACAGGGGGCGTATAAGAACGAGCAGTACTTC.

This clone was recorded only once. The V and J genes are TRBV7-9 and TRBJ1-1; D is unresolved. The germline gives CDR1 SEHNR, CDR2 FQNEAQ (reference sequence). This CDR3 spans 12 amino acids. V lost 1 base to trimming and J lost 11 bases, with 11 bases between them. CDR3 nucleotides: TGTGCCAGCAGCTTAGAGGCGGGGTATGCTTTCTTT. Protein sequence: CASSLEAGYAFF.

V is TRBV7-8 and J is TRBJ2-3; the match to TRBD2 covers 9 bases. The J segment lost 3 bases and the V segment lost 1 base, leaving 2 bases of the junction unmatched. The CDR3 is made up of 15 amino acids. The germline CDR1 and CDR2 sequences are SGHVS and FQNEAQ. Here the CDR3 reads CASSLGLAGTDTQYF. As DNA, the CDR3 is TGTGCCAGCAGCTTAGGGCTAGCGGGGACAGATACGCAGTATTTT.

The V call is TRBV12-5, the J call TRBJ2-5, with D perhaps TRBD1 (5 bases). Trimming cost V 6 bases and J 2 bases, with 10 bases left between them. The CDR3 consists of 13 residues. Germline V CDR1 and CDR2: LGHNT, FRNRAP. CDR3 region: CASGSTDQETQYF. The CDR3 bases are TGTGCTAGTGGATCGACAGATCAAGAGACCCAGTACTTC.

This chain joins TRBV12-5 and TRBJ1-2; TRBD1 might be the D (5 bases). Germline V gives CDR1 LGHNT, CDR2 FRNRAP. The CDR3 is 15 amino acids. Trimming stripped 3 bases from V and 0 bases from J, with 11 bases between. The CDR3, as DNA: TGTGCTAGTGGTTTTTTGACAGATGCTAACTATGGCTACACCTTC. This gives the protein CASGFLTDANYGYTF.

V and J are TRBV7-9 and TRBJ2-1; 11 bases are shared with TRBD2. CDR1 SEHNR and CDR2 FQNEAQ come from the germline V gene (reference sequence). Losses at the gene ends were 1 base for V and 2 bases for J; bases not matched to a gene: 1. This CDR3 is built from 16 residues. CDR3: CASSLVLAGAYNEQFF. CDR3 DNA: TGTGCCAGCAGCTTAGTACTAGCGGGGGCCTACAATGAGCAGTTCTTC.

This chain connects TRBV28 to TRBJ2-5, with TRBD2 matching over 11 bases. Looked up from germline, CDR1 is MDHEN and CDR2 is SYDVKM. This CDR3 is 19 amino acids long. J gave up 4 bases and V 3 bases, and 16 bases lay outside the gene matches. The CDR3 nucleotides read TGTGCCAGCAGTTTTTCCTGGACTAGCGGGTCATGGGGGGGAGAGACCCAGTACTTC. Its translation is CASSFSWTSGSWGGETQYF.

The chain links TRBV7-9 to TRBJ2-1, with 9 bases lining up with TRBD2. This CDR3 contains 16 residues. Per the germline V gene, CDR1 is SEHNR and CDR2 is FQNEAQ (reference sequence). J was trimmed by 0 bases and V by 5 bases; bases with no gene match: 5. The CDR3 region has the DNA TGTGCCAGCAGCCGCCTTAGCGGGAGCTCCTACAATGAGCAGTTCTTC. Protein: CASSRLSGSSYNEQFF.

The chain recombines TRBV4-2 with TRBJ1-5; no firm D call. The CDR3 runs to 14 residues. Trimming took off 0 bases at V and 4 bases at J, with 7 bases between the two ends. In germline, CDR1 is LGHNA, CDR2 YNFKEQ. DNA of the CDR3: TGTGCCAGCAGCCAAGATCTGGAGAATCAGCCCCAGCATTTT. Translation gives CASSQDLENQPQHF.

In this sample, this clone turned up once. The rearrangement joins TRBV14 to TRBJ2-6, with TRBD1 identical over 10 bases. Germline CDR1 SGHDN, CDR2 FVKESK. CDR3 size: 21 residues. Unmatched junction bases numbered 11, after V lost 0 bases and J lost 0 bases. The CDR3 reads CASSQDYSWDRGSSGANVLTF. The CDR3 DNA reads as TGTGCCAGCAGCCAAGATTATTCGTGGGACAGGGGTAGCTCTGGGGCCAACGTCCTGACTTTC.

J is TRBJ1-1 and V is TRBV28; no clear D. The germline V and J ends were trimmed by 1 base and 3 bases, with 6 bases remaining between them. CDR1 MDHEN and CDR2 SYDVKM come from the germline V gene. This CDR3 contains 13 residues. CDR3 sequence (DNA): TGTGCCAGCAGTTTATTTTCTTACACTGAAGCTTTCTTT. It is translated as CASSLFSYTEAFF.

The chain combines TRBV21-1 with TRBJ2-1; TRBD1, as called in the table, went unchecked against the DNA. TRBV21-1 is reported as a pseudogene. The CDR3 totals 16 residues. The CDR3 here is CASSTKTGLGSDEQFF. The CDR3 DNA sequence: TGTGCCAGCAGCACGAAGACAGGGCTAGGTTCGGATGAGCAGTTCTTC.

CDR3 amino acids: CASSVTLAGGIYTQYF. CDR3 nucleotides: TGTGCCAGCAGCGTAACCCTAGCGGGAGGGATATATACGCAGTATTTT. V usage is TRBV9 and J usage is TRBJ2-3; TRBD2 matches at 12 bases. The germline CDR1 and CDR2 sequences are SGDLS and YYNGEE. With V trimmed by 1 base and J by 7 bases, 7 bases remained unmatched. This CDR3 has 16 amino acids.

The chain carries TRBV11-2 and TRBJ2-2, with 7 nucleotides matching TRBD2. The CDR3 has 15 residues. Trimming removed 5 bases from V and 6 bases from J; junction bases left unmatched: 9. Germline V gene lookup returns CDR1 SGHAT and CDR2 FQNNGV. Here the CDR3 DNA reads TGTGCCAGCAGCCGAGGGGCTAGCGGTCCCGGGGAGCTGTTTTTT. Translated, it gives CASSRGASGPGELFF.

The rearrangement links TRBV7-3 to TRBJ2-2; 8 bases align to TRBD2. Germline V gives CDR1 SGHTA, CDR2 FQGTGA. V shed 0 bases, J shed 7 bases, and the junction held 7 bases outside the gene matches. The CDR3 has 16 amino acids. The CDR3 spells CASSLTAGGGGGELFF. The CDR3 nucleotides read TGTGCCAGCAGCTTAACTGCGGGAGGTGGTGGCGGGGAGCTGTTTTTT.

This clone was detected only once. The V call is TRBV4-2, the J call TRBJ2-3; 9 bases fit TRBD2. V was clipped by 4 bases and J by 3 bases; unmatched bases: 11. The CDR3 has 17 residues. The germline gives CDR1 LGHNA, CDR2 YNFKEQ. Here the CDR3 reads CASSPSLAGDRTDTQYF. CDR3 nucleotide sequence: TGTGCCAGCAGCCCCTCTTTAGCGGGAGACAGGACAGATACGCAGTATTTT.

V is TRBV7-9 and J is TRBJ2-3; no reliable D call. The germline V gene has CDR1 SEHNR and CDR2 FQNEAQ (reference sequence). CDR3 length: 15 amino acids. Trimming removed 2 bases at V and 1 base at J, with 10 bases between. This CDR3 is CASSLRLHGTDTQYF. DNA for the CDR3: TGTGCCAGCAGCTTACGACTTCATGGCACAGATACGCAGTATTTT.

This sequence joins TRBV21-1 and TRBJ2-7; no DNA check was done on the table's D call, TRBD1. TRBV21-1 is a documented pseudogene. This CDR3 contains 15 residues. CDR3 sequence: CASGDRLRGPYEQYF. The CDR3 coding sequence is TGTGCCAGCGGGGACAGGTTGCGTGGCCCCTACGAGCAGTACTTC.

The chain uses TRBV20-1 and TRBJ1-1; the D gene is possibly TRBD1 (5 bases). This CDR3 comprises 11 residues. Germline V gives CDR1 DFQATT, CDR2 SNEGSKA (reference sequence). Trimming shortened V by 6 bases and J by 7 bases, and 12 bases separated the two germline ends. The CDR3 sequence: CSAQMDIEAFF. In nucleotides, the CDR3 is TGCAGTGCGCAGATGGACATTGAAGCTTTCTTT.

This clone came up a few times. This chain uses TRBV5-6 with TRBJ2-2; no definite D call. The CDR3 is made up of 16 amino acids. Germline values: CDR1 SGHDT, CDR2 YYEEEE. The germline V and J ends were trimmed by 0 bases and 6 bases, with 15 bases remaining between them. The CDR3 DNA sequence: TGTGCCAGCAGCTTGGCCGGTGACTCCTTGGCCGGGGAGCTGTTTTTT. Its translation is CASSLAGDSLAGELFF.

The chain carries TRBV9 and TRBJ2-3; the match to TRBD2 covers 8 bases. Trimming cost V 3 bases and J 1 base; bases outside gene matches: 25. Germline V gives CDR1 SGDLS, CDR2 YYNGEE. CDR3 length: 22 residues. CDR3 DNA sequence: TGTGCCAGCAGCGGTGGGTCCGGGGGGGCCGGGTGGAGGGGTCGGGGCACAGATACGCAGTATTTT. This sequence encodes CASSGGSGGAGWRGRGTDTQYF.